This T cell receptor (beta chain) was found in a study of T cell repertoires in cytomegalovirus infection. This clonotype was picked up a small number of times. Its antigen remains unknown. The CDR3 runs 12 residues. V was clipped by 11 bases and J by 2 bases, with 12 bases between them. MiXCR, applied by TCRdb to the reads, yields one record per CDR3 protein. The sample records 40,000 to 55,000 distinct CDR3 sequences, 20% to 25% being singletons. V is TRBV12-3 or TRBV12-4 and J is TRBJ2-5; D might be TRBD2 (6 bases). Sequenced material: CD8+ T cells from cultured PBMCs, taken from culture after CMV antigen stimulation. This receptor was taken from a human donor in good health (CMV status not recorded). Some clones in this sample may be carry-over from other donors' samples. The chain's CDR3 is CASGVGQETQYF. The CDR3 DNA follows: TGTGCCTCGGGGGTAGGGCAAGAGACCCAGTACTTC.